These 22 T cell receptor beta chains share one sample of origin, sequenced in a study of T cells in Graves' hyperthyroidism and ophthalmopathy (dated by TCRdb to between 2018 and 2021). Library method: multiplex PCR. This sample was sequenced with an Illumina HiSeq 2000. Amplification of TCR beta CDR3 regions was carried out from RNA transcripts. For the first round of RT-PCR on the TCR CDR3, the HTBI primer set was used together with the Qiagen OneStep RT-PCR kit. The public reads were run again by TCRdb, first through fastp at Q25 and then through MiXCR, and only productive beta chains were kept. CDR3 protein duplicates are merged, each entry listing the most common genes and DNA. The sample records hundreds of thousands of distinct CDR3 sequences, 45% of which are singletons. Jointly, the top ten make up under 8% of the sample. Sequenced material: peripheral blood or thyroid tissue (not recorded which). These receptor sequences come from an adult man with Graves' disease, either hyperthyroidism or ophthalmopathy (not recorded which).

The CDR3 DNA reads TGTGCCAGCAGCTCCGCCCGCAATCCCCACTATGGCTACACCTTC. Encoded protein: CASSSARNPHYGYTF. This chain links TRBV7-8 with TRBJ1-2; D is uncertain. Trimming left V 4 bases short and J 3 bases short, with 15 bases between. Per the germline V gene, CDR1 is SGHVS and CDR2 is FQNEAQ. There are 15 residues in the CDR3. Combining the CDR3 with reference TRBV7-8 and TRBJ1-2 gives the whole variable domain GAGVSQSPRYKVAKRGQDVALRCDPISGHVSLFWYQQALGQGPEFLTYFQNEAQLDKSGLPSDRFFAERPEGSVSTLKIQRTQQEDSAVYLCASSSARNPHYGYTFGSGTRLTVV.

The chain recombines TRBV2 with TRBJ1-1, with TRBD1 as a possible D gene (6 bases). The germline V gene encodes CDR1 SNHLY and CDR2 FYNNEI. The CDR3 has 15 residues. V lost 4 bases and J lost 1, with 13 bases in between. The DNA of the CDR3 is TGTGCCAGCAGTGGGGGGCAGGGTGAGAACACTGAAGCTTTCTTT. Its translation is CASSGGQGENTEAFF. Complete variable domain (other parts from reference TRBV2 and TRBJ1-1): EPEVTQTPSHQVTQMGQEVILRCVPISNHLYFYWYRQILGQKVEFLVSFYNNEISEKSEIFDDQFSVERPDGSNFTLKIRSTKLEDSAMYFCASSGGQGENTEAFFGQGTRLTVV.

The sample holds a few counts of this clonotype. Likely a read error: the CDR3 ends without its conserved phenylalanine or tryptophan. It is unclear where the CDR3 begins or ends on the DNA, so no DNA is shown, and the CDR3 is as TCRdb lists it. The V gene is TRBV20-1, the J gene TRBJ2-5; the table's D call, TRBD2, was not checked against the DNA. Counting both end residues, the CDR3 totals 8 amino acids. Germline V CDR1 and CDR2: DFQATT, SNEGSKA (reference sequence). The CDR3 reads CSARGLAG.

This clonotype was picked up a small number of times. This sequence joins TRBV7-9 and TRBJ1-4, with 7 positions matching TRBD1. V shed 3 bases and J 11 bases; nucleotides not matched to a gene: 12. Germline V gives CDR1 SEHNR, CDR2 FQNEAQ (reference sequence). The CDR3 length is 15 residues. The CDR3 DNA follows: TGTGCCAGCAGCTTGGGTCCAGGGGGTTTTGGGAAACTGTTTTTT. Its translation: CASSLGPGGFGKLFF.

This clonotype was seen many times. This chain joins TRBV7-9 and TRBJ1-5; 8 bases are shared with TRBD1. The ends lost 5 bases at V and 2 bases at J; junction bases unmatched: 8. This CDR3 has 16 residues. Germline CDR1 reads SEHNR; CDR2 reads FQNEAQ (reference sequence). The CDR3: CASSLRTGKGNQPQHF. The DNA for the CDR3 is TGTGCCAGCAGCCTTCGGACAGGGAAGGGCAATCAGCCCCAGCATTTT.

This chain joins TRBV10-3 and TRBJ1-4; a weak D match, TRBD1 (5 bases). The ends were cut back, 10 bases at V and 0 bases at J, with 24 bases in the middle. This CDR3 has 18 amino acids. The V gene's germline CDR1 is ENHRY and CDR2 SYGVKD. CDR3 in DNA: TGTGCCACTAGGGACGGAGCGAACACTGAAGCAACTAATGAAAAACTGTTTTTT. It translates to CATRDGANTEATNEKLFF.

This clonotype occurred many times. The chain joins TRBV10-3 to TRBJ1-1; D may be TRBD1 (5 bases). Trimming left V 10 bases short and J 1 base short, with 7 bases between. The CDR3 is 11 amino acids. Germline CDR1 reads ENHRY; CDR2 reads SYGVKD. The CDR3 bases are TGTGCCACCCAGGGGAACACTGAAGCTTTCTTT. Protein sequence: CATQGNTEAFF.

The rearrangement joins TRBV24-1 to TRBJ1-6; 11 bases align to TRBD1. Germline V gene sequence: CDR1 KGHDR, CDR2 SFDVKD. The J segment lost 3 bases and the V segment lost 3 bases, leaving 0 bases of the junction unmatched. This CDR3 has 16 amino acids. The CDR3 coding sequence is TGTGCCACCAGTGATGGGACAGGGGGCTATAATTCACCCCTCCACTTT. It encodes CATSDGTGGYNSPLHF.

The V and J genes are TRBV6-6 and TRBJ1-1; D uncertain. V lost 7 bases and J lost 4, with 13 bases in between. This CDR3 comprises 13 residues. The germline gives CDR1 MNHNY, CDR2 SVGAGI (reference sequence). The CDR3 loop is CASNRKEFTEAFF. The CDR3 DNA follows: TGTGCCAGCAATCGAAAGGAGTTCACTGAAGCTTTCTTT.

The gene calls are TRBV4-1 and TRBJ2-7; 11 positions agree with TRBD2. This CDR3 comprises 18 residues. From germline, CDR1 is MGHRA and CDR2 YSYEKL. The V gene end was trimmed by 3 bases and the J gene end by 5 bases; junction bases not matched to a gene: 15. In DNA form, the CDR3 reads TGCGCCAGCAGCCAGGACGCCCCCGTGGTAGCGGGGGGGAACGAGCAGTACTTC. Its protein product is CASSQDAPVVAGGNEQYF.

The CDR3 DNA follows: TGTGCCACCAGTGATGCGACAGTTGGCTACACCTTC. This translates into CATSDATVGYTF. The chain employs TRBV24-1 and TRBJ1-2; a weak D match, TRBD1 (5 bases). From germline, CDR1 is KGHDR and CDR2 SFDVKD. Trimming removed 3 bases at V and 7 bases at J, with 8 bases between. CDR3 length equals 12 residues.

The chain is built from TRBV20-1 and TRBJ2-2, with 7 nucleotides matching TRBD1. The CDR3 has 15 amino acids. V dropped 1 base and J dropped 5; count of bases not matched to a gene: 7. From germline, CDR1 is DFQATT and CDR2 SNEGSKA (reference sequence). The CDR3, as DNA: TGCAGTGCTAGAGTAGGGGGCTATCGTACCGGGGAGCTGTTTTTT. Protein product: CSARVGGYRTGELFF.

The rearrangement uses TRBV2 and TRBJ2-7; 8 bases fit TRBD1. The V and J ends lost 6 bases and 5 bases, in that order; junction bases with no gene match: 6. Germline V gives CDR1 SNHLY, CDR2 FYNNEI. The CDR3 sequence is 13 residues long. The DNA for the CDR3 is TGTGCCAGCAGGATGACAGGGGTTAACGAGCAGTACTTC. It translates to CASRMTGVNEQYF.

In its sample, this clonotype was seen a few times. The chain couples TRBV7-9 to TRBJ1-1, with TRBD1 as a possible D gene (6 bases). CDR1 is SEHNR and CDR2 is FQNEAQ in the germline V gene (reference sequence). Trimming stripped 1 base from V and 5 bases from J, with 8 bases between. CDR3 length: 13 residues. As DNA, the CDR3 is TGTGCCAGCAGCTTAGTCAGGGGTACTGAAGCTTTCTTT. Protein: CASSLVRGTEAFF. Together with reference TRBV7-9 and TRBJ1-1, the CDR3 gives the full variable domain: DTGVSQNPRHKITKRGQNVTFRCDPISEHNRLYWYRQTLGQGPEFLTYFQNEAQLEKSRLLSDRFSAERPKGSFSTLEIQRTEQGDSAMYLCASSLVRGTEAFFGQGTRLTVV.

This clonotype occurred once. CDR3 sequence (DNA): TGTGCCAGCAGGCCACGGGACAACCCGAACACCGGGGAGCTGTTTTTT. Translated, it gives CASRPRDNPNTGELFF. V gene TRBV6-1 combines with J gene TRBJ2-2, with a possible D match to TRBD1 (6 bases). This CDR3 comprises 16 residues. The V gene's germline CDR1 is MNHNS and CDR2 SASEGT. V lost 6 bases and J lost 0, with 14 bases in between.

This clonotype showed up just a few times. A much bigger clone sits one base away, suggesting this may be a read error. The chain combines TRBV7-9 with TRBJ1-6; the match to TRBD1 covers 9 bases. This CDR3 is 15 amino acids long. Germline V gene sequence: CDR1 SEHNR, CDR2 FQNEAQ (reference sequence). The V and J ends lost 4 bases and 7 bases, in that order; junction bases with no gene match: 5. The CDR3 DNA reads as TGTGCCAGCAGCTCCGGGACAGGGAAGAATTCACCCCTCCACTTT. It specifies CASSSGTGKNSPLHF.

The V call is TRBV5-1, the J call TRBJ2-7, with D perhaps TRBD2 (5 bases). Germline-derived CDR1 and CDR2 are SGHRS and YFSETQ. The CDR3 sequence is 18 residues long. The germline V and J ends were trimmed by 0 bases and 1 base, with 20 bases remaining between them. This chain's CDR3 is CASSLAARRANKSYEQYF. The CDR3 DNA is TGCGCCAGCAGCTTGGCTGCCCGGCGGGCGAACAAGTCCTACGAGCAGTACTTC.

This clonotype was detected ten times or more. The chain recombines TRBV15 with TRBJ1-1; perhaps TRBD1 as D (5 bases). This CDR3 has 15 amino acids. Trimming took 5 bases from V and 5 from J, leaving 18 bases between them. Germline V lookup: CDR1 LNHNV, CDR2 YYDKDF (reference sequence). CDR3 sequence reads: CATSRIGGLGTEAFF. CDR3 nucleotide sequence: TGTGCCACCAGCCGGATTGGGGGACTGGGTACTGAAGCTTTCTTT.

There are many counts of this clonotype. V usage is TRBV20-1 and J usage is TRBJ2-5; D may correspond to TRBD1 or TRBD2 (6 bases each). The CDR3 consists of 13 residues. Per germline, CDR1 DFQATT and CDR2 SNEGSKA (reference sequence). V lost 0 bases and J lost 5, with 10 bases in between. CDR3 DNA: TGCAGTGCTAGAGAGGGGGGCCGGGAGACCCAGTACTTC. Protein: CSAREGGRETQYF.

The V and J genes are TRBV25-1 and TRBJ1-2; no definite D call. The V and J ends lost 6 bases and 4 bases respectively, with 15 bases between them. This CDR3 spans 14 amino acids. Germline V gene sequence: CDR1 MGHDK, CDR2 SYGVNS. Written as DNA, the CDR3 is TGTGCCAGCAGCCCGGAGGCAGTCCTCTATGGCTACACCTTC. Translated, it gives CASSPEAVLYGYTF.

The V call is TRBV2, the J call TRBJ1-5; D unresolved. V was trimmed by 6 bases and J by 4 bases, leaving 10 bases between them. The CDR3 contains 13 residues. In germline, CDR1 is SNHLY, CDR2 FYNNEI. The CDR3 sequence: CASRALVNQPQHF. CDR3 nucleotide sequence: TGTGCCAGCAGAGCTTTGGTGAATCAGCCCCAGCATTTT.

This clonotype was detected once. CDR3 residues: CASSPSGQGGSEAFF. The CDR3 nucleotides are TGTGCCAGCAGCCCCAGCGGACAGGGGGGCTCTGAAGCTTTCTTT. V is TRBV7-9 and J is TRBJ1-1; TRBD1 matches at 10 bases. V was clipped by 5 bases and J by 6 bases; unmatched bases: 9. The CDR3 totals 15 residues. CDR1 and CDR2 (germline): SEHNR, FQNEAQ (reference sequence).